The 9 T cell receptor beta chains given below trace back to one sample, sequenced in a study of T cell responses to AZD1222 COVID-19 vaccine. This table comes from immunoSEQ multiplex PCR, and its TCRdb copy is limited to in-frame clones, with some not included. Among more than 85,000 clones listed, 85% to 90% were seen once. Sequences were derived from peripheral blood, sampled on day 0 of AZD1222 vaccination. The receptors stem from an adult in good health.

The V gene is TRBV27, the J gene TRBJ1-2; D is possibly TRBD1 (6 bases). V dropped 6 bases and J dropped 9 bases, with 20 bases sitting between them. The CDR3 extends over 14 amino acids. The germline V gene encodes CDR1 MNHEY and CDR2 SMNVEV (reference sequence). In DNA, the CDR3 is TGTGCCAGCAGCTCGCTAGGGACAATCTTGAGCTACACCTTC. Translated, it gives CASSSLGTILSYTF.

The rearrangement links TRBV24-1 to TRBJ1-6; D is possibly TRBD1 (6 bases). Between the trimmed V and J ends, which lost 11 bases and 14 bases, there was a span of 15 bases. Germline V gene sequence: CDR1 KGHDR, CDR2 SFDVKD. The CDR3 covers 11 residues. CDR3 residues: CANSGVKTLHF. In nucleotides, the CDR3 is TGTGCCAACTCAGGGGTTAAGACCCTCCACTTT.

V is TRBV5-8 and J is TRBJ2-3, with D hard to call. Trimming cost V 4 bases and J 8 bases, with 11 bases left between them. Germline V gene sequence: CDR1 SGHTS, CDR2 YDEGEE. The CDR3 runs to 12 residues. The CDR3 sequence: CASSPLGGTQYF. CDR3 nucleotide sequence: TGTGCCAGCAGCCCCTTAGGTGGTACGCAGTATTTT.

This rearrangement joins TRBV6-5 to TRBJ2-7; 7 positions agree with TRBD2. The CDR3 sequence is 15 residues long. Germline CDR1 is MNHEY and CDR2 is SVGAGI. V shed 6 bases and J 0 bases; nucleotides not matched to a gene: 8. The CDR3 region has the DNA TGTGCCAGCAGCTTTGGACTAGGGAGCTCCTACGAGCAGTACTTC. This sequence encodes CASSFGLGSSYEQYF.

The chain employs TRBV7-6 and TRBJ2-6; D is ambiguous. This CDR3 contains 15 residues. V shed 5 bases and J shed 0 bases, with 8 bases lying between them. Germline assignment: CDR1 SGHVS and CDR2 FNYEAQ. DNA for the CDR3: TGTGCCAGCAGCCAGACAAGCTCTGGGGCCAACGTCCTGACTTTC. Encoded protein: CASSQTSSGANVLTF.

The CDR3 bases are TGTGCCAGCAGCTTGTTGAGCGAGCAGTACTTC. Its protein product is CASSLLSEQYF. V is TRBV5-6 and J is TRBJ2-7; D unresolved. Trimming shortened V by 1 base and J by 6 bases, and 5 bases separated the two germline ends. Germline values: CDR1 SGHDT, CDR2 YYEEEE. This CDR3 comprises 11 residues.

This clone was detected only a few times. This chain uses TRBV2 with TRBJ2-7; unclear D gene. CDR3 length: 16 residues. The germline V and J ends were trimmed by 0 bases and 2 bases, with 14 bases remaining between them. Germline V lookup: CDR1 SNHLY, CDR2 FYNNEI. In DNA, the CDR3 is TGTGCCAGCAGTGAAGCGCCGGCAGTTGGAGCCTACGAGCAGTACTTC. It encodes CASSEAPAVGAYEQYF.

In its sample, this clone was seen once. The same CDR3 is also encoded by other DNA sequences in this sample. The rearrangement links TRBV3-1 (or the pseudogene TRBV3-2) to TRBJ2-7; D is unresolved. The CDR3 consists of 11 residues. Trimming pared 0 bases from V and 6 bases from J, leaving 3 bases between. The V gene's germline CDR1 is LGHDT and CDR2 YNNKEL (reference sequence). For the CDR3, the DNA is TGTGCCAGCAGCCAAGAACGCGAGCAGTACTTC. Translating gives CASSQEREQYF.

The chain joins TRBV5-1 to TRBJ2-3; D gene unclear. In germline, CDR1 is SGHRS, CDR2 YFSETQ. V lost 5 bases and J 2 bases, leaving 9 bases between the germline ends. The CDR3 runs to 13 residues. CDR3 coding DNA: TGCGCCAGCAGTCCCCTTCACACAGATACGCAGTATTTT. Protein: CASSPLHTDTQYF.